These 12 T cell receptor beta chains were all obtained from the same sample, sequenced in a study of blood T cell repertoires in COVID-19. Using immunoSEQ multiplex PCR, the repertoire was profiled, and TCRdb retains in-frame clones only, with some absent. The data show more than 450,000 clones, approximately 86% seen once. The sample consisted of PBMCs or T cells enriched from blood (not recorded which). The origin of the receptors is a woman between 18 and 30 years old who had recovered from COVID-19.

The CDR3 region is CATQNRGDDGYTF. CDR3 DNA sequence: TGTGCCACCCAAAACAGGGGGGACGATGGCTACACCTTC. The chain joins TRBV24-1 to TRBJ1-2; 8 nucleotides line up with TRBD1. Germline V gives CDR1 KGHDR, CDR2 SFDVKD. The CDR3 loop spans 13 amino acids. V lost 9 bases to trimming and J lost 6 bases; unmatched junction nucleotides: 8.

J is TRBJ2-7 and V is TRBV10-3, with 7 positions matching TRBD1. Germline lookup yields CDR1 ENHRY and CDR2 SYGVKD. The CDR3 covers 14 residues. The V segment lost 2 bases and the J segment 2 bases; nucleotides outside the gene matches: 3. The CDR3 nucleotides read TGTGCCATCAGTGAGCTCCAGGGGGCCTACGAGCAGTACTTC. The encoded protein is CAISELQGAYEQYF.

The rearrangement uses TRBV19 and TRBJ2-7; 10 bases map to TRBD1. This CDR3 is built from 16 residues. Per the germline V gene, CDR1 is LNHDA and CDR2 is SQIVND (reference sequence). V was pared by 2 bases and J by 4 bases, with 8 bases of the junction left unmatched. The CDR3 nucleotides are TGTGCCAGTAGTATAACAACGACAGGGGGCACTTACGAGCAGTACTTC. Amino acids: CASSITTTGGTYEQYF.

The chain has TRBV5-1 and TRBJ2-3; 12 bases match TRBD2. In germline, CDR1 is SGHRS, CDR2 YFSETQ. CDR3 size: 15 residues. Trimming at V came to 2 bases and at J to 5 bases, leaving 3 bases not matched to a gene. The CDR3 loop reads CASSLLAGGGDTQYF. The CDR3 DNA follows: TGCGCCAGCAGCTTACTAGCGGGGGGTGGAGATACGCAGTATTTT.

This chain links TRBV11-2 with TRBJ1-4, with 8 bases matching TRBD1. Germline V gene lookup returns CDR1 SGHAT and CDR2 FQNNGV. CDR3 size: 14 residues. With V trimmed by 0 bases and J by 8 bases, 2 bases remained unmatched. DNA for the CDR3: TGTGCCAGCAGCTTAGAACAGGGGGAGGAAAAACTGTTTTTT. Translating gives CASSLEQGEEKLFF.

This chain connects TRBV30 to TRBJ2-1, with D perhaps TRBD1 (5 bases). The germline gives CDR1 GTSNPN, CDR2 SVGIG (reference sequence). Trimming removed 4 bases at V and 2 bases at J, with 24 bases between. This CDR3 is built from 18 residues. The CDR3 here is CAWNRQPQTYRPYNEQFF. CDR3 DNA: TGTGCCTGGAATCGACAGCCGCAAACGTATCGGCCCTACAATGAGCAGTTCTTC.

Here the CDR3 DNA reads TGTGCCAGCAGCGCGACTCCGGCGTCCTATGGCTACACCTTC. It is translated as CASSATPASYGYTF. The chain links TRBV9 to TRBJ1-2; no clear D gene. The CDR3 extends over 14 amino acids. CDR1 is SGDLS, CDR2 YYNGEE, per germline. V was pared by 3 bases and J by 4 bases, with 13 bases between.

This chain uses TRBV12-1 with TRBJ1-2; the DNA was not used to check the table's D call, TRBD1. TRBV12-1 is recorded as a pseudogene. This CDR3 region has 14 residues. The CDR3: CASSYGPHRGGYTF. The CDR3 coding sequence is TGTGCCAGCAGCTACGGACCCCACAGGGGTGGCTACACCTTC.

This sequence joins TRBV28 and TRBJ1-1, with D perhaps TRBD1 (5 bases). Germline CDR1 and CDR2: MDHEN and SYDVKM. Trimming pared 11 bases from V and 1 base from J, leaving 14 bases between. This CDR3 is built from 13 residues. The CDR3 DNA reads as TGTGCCGGGTCCAGGGTGCGGAACACTGAAGCTTTCTTT. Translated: CAGSRVRNTEAFF. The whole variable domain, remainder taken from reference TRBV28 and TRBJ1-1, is DVKVTQSSRYLVKRTGEKVFLECVQDMDHENMFWYRQDPGLGLRLIYFSYDVKMKEKGDIPEGYSVSREKKERFSLILESASTNQTSMYLCAGSRVRNTEAFFGQGTRLTVV.

The CDR3 loop is CASSYRSGGGIAFF. CDR3 DNA sequence: TGTGCCAGCAGTTATAGGTCAGGGGGCGGAATAGCCTTCTTC. This chain uses TRBV6-2 or TRBV6-3 with TRBJ2-1; TRBD1 agrees at 8 bases. Trimming at V came to 3 bases and at J to 16 bases, leaving 14 bases not matched to a gene. Looked up from germline, CDR1 is MNHEY and CDR2 is SVGEGT. The CDR3 length is 14 residues.

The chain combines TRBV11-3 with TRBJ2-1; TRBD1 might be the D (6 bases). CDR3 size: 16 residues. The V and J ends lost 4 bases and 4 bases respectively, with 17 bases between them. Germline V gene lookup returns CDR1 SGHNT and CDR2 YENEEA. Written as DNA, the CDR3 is TGTGCCAGCAGCTCCTCCCGGGACATGGGGTACAATGAGCAGTTCTTC. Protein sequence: CASSSSRDMGYNEQFF.

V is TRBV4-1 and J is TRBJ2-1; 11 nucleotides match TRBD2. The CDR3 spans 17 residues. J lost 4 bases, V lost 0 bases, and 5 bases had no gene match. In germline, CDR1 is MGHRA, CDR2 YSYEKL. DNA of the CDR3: TGCGCCAGCAGCCAAGAGAAGACTAGCGGGGCATACAATGAGCAGTTCTTC. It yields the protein CASSQEKTSGAYNEQFF.